Below are 12 T cell receptor beta chains sequenced from a single sample in a study of blood T cell repertoires in COVID-19. The assay was immunoSEQ multiplex PCR, and TCRdb's table has in-frame clones only and misses some. The repertoire has about 200,000 clones, 81% of them found once; the top ten carry roughly 8%. Specimen: peripheral blood. These receptors all stem from a woman older than 75 with acute or convalescent COVID-19.

The chain uses TRBV11-2 and TRBJ2-7; TRBD2 agrees at 9 bases. CDR1 SGHAT and CDR2 FQNNGV come from the germline V gene. V shed 5 bases, J shed 2 bases, and the junction held 16 bases outside the gene matches. CDR3 size: 18 residues. The CDR3 is CASSTIDRVLAGTYEQYF. The CDR3 nucleotides read TGTGCCAGCAGCACGATAGACAGGGTCCTAGCGGGAACCTACGAGCAGTACTTC.

The CDR3 loop is CASSQASQNTEAFF. CDR3 sequence (DNA): TGTGCCAGCAGCCAAGCAAGCCAGAACACTGAAGCTTTCTTT. The genes are TRBV3-1 (or the pseudogene TRBV3-2) and TRBJ1-1; the D is unclear. In germline, CDR1 is LGHDT, CDR2 YNNKEL (reference sequence). CDR3 length equals 14 residues. Trimming shortened V by 1 base and J by 1 base, and 7 bases separated the two germline ends.

This chain connects TRBV19 to TRBJ1-3; the D gene is possibly TRBD1 (5 bases). The V end was cut by 4 bases, the J end by 0 bases, with 10 bases between. CDR1 and CDR2 (germline): LNHDA, SQIVND (reference sequence). This CDR3 contains 15 residues. The CDR3 loop is CASSTSGDSGNTIYF. Here the CDR3 DNA reads TGTGCCAGTAGTACTTCGGGGGACTCTGGAAACACCATATATTTT. The full variable domain, with the rest looked up from reference TRBV19 and TRBJ1-3, is DGGITQSPKYLFRKEGQNVTLSCEQNLNHDAMYWYRQDPGQGLRLIYYSQIVNDFQKGDIAEGYSVSREKKESFPLTVTSAQKNPTAFYLCASSTSGDSGNTIYFGEGSWLTVV.

This clone was observed once. This chain joins TRBV12-5 and TRBJ1-1; D ambiguous. The CDR3 sequence is 17 residues long. CDR1 is LGHNT and CDR2 is FRNRAP in the germline V gene. Trimming shortened V by 6 bases and J by 0 bases, and 20 bases separated the two germline ends. The CDR3 sequence is CASGRTLEGMVNTEAFF. The DNA for the CDR3 is TGTGCTAGTGGCCGTACATTGGAGGGAATGGTGAACACTGAAGCTTTCTTT.

The chain employs TRBV3-1 (or the pseudogene TRBV3-2) and TRBJ1-2; no clear D gene. The germline V gene has CDR1 LGHDT and CDR2 YNNKEL (reference sequence). Deletions cut 0 bases from V and 4 bases from J, with 3 bases between. This CDR3 contains 12 residues. The CDR3 DNA is TGTGCCAGCAGCCAAGACATCTATGGCTACACCTTC. Translation: CASSQDIYGYTF.

V gene TRBV25-1 combines with J gene TRBJ2-5; a possible D gene is TRBD1 (8 bases). V was pared by 6 bases and J by 5 bases, with 16 bases between. The CDR3 contains 14 residues. Germline CDR1 and CDR2: MGHDK and SYGVNS. CDR3 amino acids: CASSPGQGGETQYF. The CDR3 DNA reads TGTGCCAGCAGCCCCGGACAGGGAGGGGAGACCCAGTACTTC.

This rearrangement joins TRBV28 to TRBJ1-5, with D possibly being TRBD1 (5 bases). Germline CDR1 is MDHEN and CDR2 is SYDVKM. Trimming took off 5 bases at V and 1 base at J, with 18 bases between the two ends. The CDR3 length is 17 residues. The CDR3 reads CASSRVSGVDSNQPQHF. CDR3 in DNA: TGTGCCAGCAGTAGGGTATCGGGGGTCGACAGCAATCAGCCCCAGCATTTT.

Turning to this clone: A much larger clonotype is one base distant, so this may be a read error. Other DNA sequences of this sample code for an identical CDR3. The chain carries TRBV3-1 (or the pseudogene TRBV3-2) and TRBJ2-4; no definite D call. The CDR3 sequence is 14 residues long. Germline-derived CDR1 and CDR2 are LGHDT and YNNKEL (reference sequence). CDR3 nucleotides: TGCGCCAGCAGCCAAGGTCGTCTACGAAACATTCAGTACTTC. Amino acids: CASSQGRLRNIQYF.

The chain joins TRBV5-1 to TRBJ2-6; 7 positions match TRBD2. The V segment lost 4 bases and the J segment 1 base; nucleotides outside the gene matches: 5. The CDR3 sequence is 16 residues long. CDR1 is SGHRS, CDR2 YFSETQ, per germline. CDR3 sequence (DNA): TGCGCCAGCAGCCCGAGCGGGGTATCTGGGGCCAACGTCCTGACTTTC. Translating it yields CASSPSGVSGANVLTF.

A word on this clone: Different DNA sequences within this sample yield the same CDR3. The V and J genes are TRBV5-1 and TRBJ2-2, with a possible D match to TRBD2 (5 bases). Per the germline V gene, CDR1 is SGHRS and CDR2 is YFSETQ. V gave up 0 bases and J gave up 0 bases, with 6 bases separating them. This CDR3 is 15 amino acids long. In DNA, the CDR3 is TGCGCCAGCAGCTTGGGGACTTCGAACACCGGGGAGCTGTTTTTT. Translating gives CASSLGTSNTGELFF.

The rearrangement joins TRBV28 to TRBJ2-1, with a possible D match to TRBD2 (5 bases). Trimming pared 3 bases from V and 1 base from J, leaving 16 bases between. The germline V gene has CDR1 MDHEN and CDR2 SYDVKM. CDR3 length: 17 amino acids. The CDR3, as DNA: TGTGCCAGCAGTTTCCCCACTAGGTCCGGTTCCTACAATGAGCAGTTCTTC. It codes for CASSFPTRSGSYNEQFF.

The rearrangement links TRBV3-1 (or the pseudogene TRBV3-2) to TRBJ2-1, with D tentatively TRBD1 (6 bases). The CDR3 has 13 amino acids. In germline, CDR1 is LGHDT, CDR2 YNNKEL (reference sequence). Trimming removed 4 bases at V and 5 bases at J, with 9 bases between. The CDR3 region is CASSPDSDNEQFF. As DNA, the CDR3 is TGTGCCAGCAGCCCGGACAGTGACAATGAGCAGTTCTTC.